This TCR beta chain was recovered during a study of vaccination and CD4 T cells after COVID-19 (dated by TCRdb to about 2022). Some background on the complete study: In the convalescent cohort there were six males and four females, among whom were two Hispanic individuals, seven Caucasians, two Asians and one multiracial person. Each participant got two doses of either the Pfizer-BioNTech BNT162b2 vaccine (n=8) or the Moderna mRNA-1273 vaccine (n=2). Post-COVID blood samples were collected from convalescent patients a median of about 92 days after diagnosis, with a range of about 30 to 180 days. Post-vaccine blood samples were collected a median of about 72 days after the second vaccine dose, ranging from about 13 to 241 days. The cultures were stimulated with overlapping spike peptide pools from SARS-CoV-2 and from the common cold coronaviruses HCoV-NL63, HCoV-OC43 and HCoV-229E. In 9 to 11 COVID-19 convalescent patients and a few infection-naive healthy vaccine recipients, researchers compared the spike-specific CD4+ TCR repertoire from before mRNA vaccination with the repertoire from after. Memory CD4+ T cell crossreactivity between SARS-CoV-2 and common cold coronavirus spike proteins was assessed at the TCR clonotype level in an earlier paper using these donors. As controls, cultures received a CEFX viral epitope pool (the positive control), an HIV-1 Nef peptide pool (the negative control), or no peptide at all. What the study reported, not specific to this receptor: The median count of SARS-CoV-2-reactive clonotypes went up from approximately 20 after infection to a few dozen after vaccination, although the change was not significant. Nearly all vaccine-specific clones in convalescent patients (304 of 307) were mono-reactive for SARS-CoV-2 spike rather than cross-reactive with common cold coronaviruses. The study included relatively few convalescent patients and did not analyze early timepoints after natural infection. In convalescent patients, a median approximately 86% of post-vaccine SARS-CoV-2-reactive clones were detected only after vaccination, and vaccine-specific priming was suggested by this finding.

Per the publication, the treatment or condition label means: roughly 10-day PBMC culture with coronavirus spike peptide pools or control peptides (ViraFEST assay). CD4+ T cells from unexposed donors were collected before the COVID-19 pandemic (2011-2018). To expand antigen-specific T cells with peptide pools and then pick out the expanded clonotypes through TCR sequencing, the study relied on the ViraFEST assay. Each well held around 2 million PBMCs cultured in IMDM containing roughly 5% human AB serum and 9 to 10 IU/ml IL-2, with 7.5 to 10 ug/ml peptide pools added. On days 3 and 7, half of the culture medium was replaced with fresh IL-2-containing medium. After approximately 10 days of culture, CD4+ T cells were isolated by negative selection using the EasySep CD4+ T cell isolation kit. Unexposed donor CD4+ T cells were tested for reactivity to SARS-CoV-2 S and N and four common cold coronavirus spike pools, as cell number allowed. Ficoll-Paque Plus gradient centrifugation was used to isolate PBMCs from whole blood, and the isolated PBMCs were then either used fresh or cryopreserved at -140C. Triplicate wells were generally used for each culture condition. Leukapheresis product for the unexposed donors was purchased commercially.

The library was prepared using PCR. DNA from cultured CD4+ T cells was subjected to TCR sequencing with the Oncomine TCR Beta short-read assay at the Johns Hopkins FTIC core. Genomic DNA was extracted from the cultured CD4+ T cells with the QIAamp micro DNA kit. Oncomine TCR Beta libraries from cultured CD4+ T cells were pooled with unique dual indexes and sequenced on an Illumina iSeq 100. The original pipeline was this. Non-productive sequences were removed, and CDR3s not starting with C, not ending with F or W, or shorter than 7 amino acids were discarded. Antigen-specific clonotypes were identified using the MANAFEST web application through comparison of peptide-stimulated wells with reference and other culture wells. For a clone to be called positive, the clone needed an FDR below 0.05, an odds ratio above 5, and a productive frequency above 0.1% in at least two of three replicate wells. A clonotype was classed as cross-reactive if the clonotype showed significant expansion both in SARS-CoV-2 spike wells and in at least one common cold coronavirus spike condition. Similarity between CDR3 sequences was evaluated in R version 3.6.1 using Levenshtein distances (stringdist) and unrooted phylogenetic trees (ape). In-frame beta chains were kept once TCRdb had trimmed the public reads at Q25 with fastp and called clones with MiXCR. Here each entry gathers all rows of one CDR3 protein and keeps the most common genes and DNA. The V and J calls here are based on TCRdb, not the publication. This sample holds more than 10,000 distinct CDR3 sequences; approximately 30% were observed only once. The biggest ten clones account for around 14% of the sample.

Points on this clonotype: Its antigen specificity is not known. The record has no base qualities; no much larger clone is one base away.

The junction carries 12 bases between V and J, which are trimmed by 1 base and 2 bases respectively. The CDR3 runs 16 amino acids, cysteine and phenylalanine included. Only the CDR3 portion is preserved as DNA: 48 bases, with reading frame beginning at the first base. CDR1 and CDR2 are drawn from the germline V gene: SGHAT, FQNNGV. Sequenced sample: CD4+ T cells from blood, cultured in vitro. The chain was built from TRBV11-2 and TRBJ2-1; TRBD2 could be the D gene, as 6 bases match. This TCR was sampled from a human donor in good health. DNA sequence: TGTGCCAGCAGCTTAGCAGGGCGGGGCACCTACAATGAGCAGTTCTTC. This is translated as CASSLAGRGTYNEQFF.